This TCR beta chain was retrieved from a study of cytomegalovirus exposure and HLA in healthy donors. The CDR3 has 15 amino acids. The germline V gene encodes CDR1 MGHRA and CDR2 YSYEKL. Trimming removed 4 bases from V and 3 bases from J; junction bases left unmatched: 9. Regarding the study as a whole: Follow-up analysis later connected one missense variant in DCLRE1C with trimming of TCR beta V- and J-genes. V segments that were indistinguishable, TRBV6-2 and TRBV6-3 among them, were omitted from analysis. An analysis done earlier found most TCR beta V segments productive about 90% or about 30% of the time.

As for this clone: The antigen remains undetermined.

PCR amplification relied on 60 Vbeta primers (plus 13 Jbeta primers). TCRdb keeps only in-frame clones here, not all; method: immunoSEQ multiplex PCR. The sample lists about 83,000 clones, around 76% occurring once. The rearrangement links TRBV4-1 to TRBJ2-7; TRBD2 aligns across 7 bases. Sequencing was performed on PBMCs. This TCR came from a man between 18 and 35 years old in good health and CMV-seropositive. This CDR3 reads CASSPTSGTFYEQYF. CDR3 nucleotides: TGCGCCAGCAGCCCCACCAGCGGGACCTTCTACGAGCAGTACTTC.